This passage covers 11 T cell receptor beta chains from one sample sequenced in a study of CD4+ T cells in melanoma. Generated by immunoSEQ multiplex PCR, the TCRdb table keeps only in-frame clones and is missing some. The sample carries over 130,000 clones, around 90% recorded once. These receptors were obtained from a human donor with melanoma.

CDR3: CASSLGTPYEAFF. The DNA for the CDR3 is TGTGCCAGCAGCCTGGGGACACCGTATGAAGCTTTCTTT. This rearrangement joins TRBV7-9 to TRBJ1-1; D perhaps matches TRBD1 (6 bases). CDR1 and CDR2 from the germline V gene are SEHNR and FQNEAQ (reference sequence). CDR3 length: 13 amino acids. Trimming took 5 bases from V and 7 from J, leaving 14 bases between them.

V and J are TRBV5-1 and TRBJ2-1; D not resolved. This CDR3 is built from 15 residues. V shed 1 base and J shed 6 bases, with 14 bases lying between them. CDR1 and CDR2 (germline): SGHRS, YFSETQ. CDR3 region: CASSLMVGDANEQFF. CDR3 nucleotide sequence: TGCGCCAGCAGCTTGATGGTAGGCGATGCCAATGAGCAGTTCTTC. Together with reference TRBV5-1 and TRBJ2-1, the CDR3 gives the full variable domain: KAGVTQTPRYLIKTRGQQVTLSCSPISGHRSVSWYQQTPGQGLQFLFEYFSETQRNKGNFPGRFSGRQFSNSRSEMNVSTLELGDSALYLCASSLMVGDANEQFFGPGTRLTVL.

The chain is built from TRBV6-5 and TRBJ2-2, with 7 bases fitting TRBD1. The germline V gene has CDR1 MNHEY and CDR2 SVGAGI. Trimming at V came to 7 bases and at J to 6 bases, leaving 8 bases not matched to a gene. The CDR3 is made up of 14 amino acids. CDR3 sequence: CASTGRQGSGELFF. The CDR3 bases are TGTGCCAGCACCGGAAGACAGGGTTCCGGGGAGCTGTTTTTT.

The chain combines TRBV6-1 with TRBJ1-2; D is unresolved. This CDR3 comprises 14 residues. CDR1 and CDR2 (germline): MNHNS, SASEGT. Trimming took 1 base from V and 1 from J, leaving 7 bases between them. CDR3 in amino acids: CASSEVPRNYGYTF. CDR3 bases: TGTGCCAGCAGTGAAGTTCCGCGTAACTATGGCTACACCTTC.

The rearrangement joins TRBV7-9 to TRBJ1-1; maybe TRBD1 (6 bases). In germline, CDR1 is SEHNR, CDR2 FQNEAQ (reference sequence). V dropped 5 bases and J dropped 5 bases, with 9 bases sitting between them. This CDR3 is 12 amino acids long. DNA of the CDR3: TGTGCCAGCAGCCCCGGGACAACTGAAGCTTTCTTT. Amino acid sequence: CASSPGTTEAFF.

The V and J genes are TRBV18 and TRBJ2-1, with D tentatively TRBD2 (6 bases). There are 17 residues in the CDR3. The V end lost 1 base, the J end lost 0 bases, and 13 bases lay between the germline ends. CDR1 KGHSH and CDR2 LQKENI come from the germline V gene. The CDR3 DNA is TGTGCCAGCTCACCACTGGGGGGAAGGGGCTCCTACAATGAGCAGTTCTTC. Translation gives CASSPLGGRGSYNEQFF. Using reference TRBV18 and TRBJ2-1 for the parts outside the CDR3, the full variable domain is NAGVMQNPRHLVRRRGQEARLRCSPMKGHSHVYWYRQLPEEGLKFMVYLQKENIIDESGMPKERFSAEFPKEGPSILRIQQVVRGDSAAYFCASSPLGGRGSYNEQFFGPGTRLTVL.

V gene TRBV18 combines with J gene TRBJ1-3; no definite D call. From germline, CDR1 is KGHSH and CDR2 LQKENI. The V gene lost 5 bases and the J gene lost 4 bases, with 9 bases spanning the gap. This CDR3 region has 13 residues. CDR3 in amino acids: CASSETSGNTIYF. The CDR3 DNA reads as TGTGCCAGCTCAGAGACATCAGGAAACACCATATATTTT.

This chain connects TRBV2 to TRBJ1-1; no clear D gene. The germline V and J ends were trimmed by 2 bases and 4 bases, with 8 bases remaining between them. The CDR3 length is 13 residues. Germline lookup yields CDR1 SNHLY and CDR2 FYNNEI. CDR3 amino acids: CASSENLGTEAFF. The CDR3 coding sequence is TGTGCCAGCAGTGAAAATCTGGGCACTGAAGCTTTCTTT.

The rearrangement uses TRBV7-8 and TRBJ2-7, with D perhaps matching TRBD1 or TRBD2 (6 bases each). In germline, CDR1 is SGHVS, CDR2 FQNEAQ. The CDR3 is 16 amino acids. Trimming removed 1 base at V and 0 bases at J, with 13 bases between. CDR3 in amino acids: CASSLVFRGPSYEQYF. The CDR3 DNA is TGTGCCAGCAGCTTAGTCTTCCGGGGGCCCTCCTACGAGCAGTACTTC.

The chain joins TRBV10-3 to TRBJ2-3; D might be TRBD2 (7 bases). Trimming cost V 6 bases and J 6 bases, with 19 bases left between them. CDR1 is ENHRY, CDR2 SYGVKD, per germline. The CDR3 covers 15 residues. CDR3: CAIRANGGPVDTQYF. CDR3 nucleotide sequence: TGTGCCATCAGGGCTAACGGGGGGCCGGTGGATACGCAGTATTTT.

V is TRBV6-7 and J is TRBJ1-5; D is undetermined. TRBV6-7 is an ORF; its function is uncertain. Trimming took 0 bases from V and 6 from J, leaving 12 bases between them. The CDR3 is made up of 15 amino acids. CDR3 nucleotide sequence: TGTGCCAGCAGTTACTCGGGCAGAACTACTCAGCCCCAGCATTTT. Amino acids: CASSYSGRTTQPQHF.